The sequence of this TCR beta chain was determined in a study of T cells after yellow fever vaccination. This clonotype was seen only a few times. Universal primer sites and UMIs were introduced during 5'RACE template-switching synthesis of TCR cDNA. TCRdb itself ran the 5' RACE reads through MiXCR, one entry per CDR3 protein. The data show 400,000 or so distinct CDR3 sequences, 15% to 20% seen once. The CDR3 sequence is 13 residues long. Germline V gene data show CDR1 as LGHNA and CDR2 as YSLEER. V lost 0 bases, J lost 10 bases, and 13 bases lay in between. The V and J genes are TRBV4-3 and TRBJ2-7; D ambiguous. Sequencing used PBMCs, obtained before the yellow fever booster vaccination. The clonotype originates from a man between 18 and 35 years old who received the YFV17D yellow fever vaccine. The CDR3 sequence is CASSQDPWTEQYF. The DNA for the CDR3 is TGCGCCAGCAGCCAAGACCCCTGGACGGAACAGTACTTC.